The source of this TCR beta chain is a study of control samples from healthy donors and cancer patients. Data came from immunoSEQ multiplex PCR; TCRdb stores just in-frame clones and leaves some out. The table has under 200,000 clones, approximately 96% seen once; the top ten hold 8.5%. This CDR3 is built from 13 residues. Looked up from germline, CDR1 is SQVTM and CDR2 is ANQGSEA. V gave up 7 bases and J gave up 4 bases; unmatched junction bases: 5. The rearrangement joins TRBV29-1 to TRBJ1-1; 11 bases are a match to TRBD1. This TCR was recovered from a woman in her 40s in good health. Sequencing was carried out using blood. The CDR3 protein is CSGGTGGITEAFF. The CDR3 DNA reads as TGCAGCGGAGGGACAGGGGGTATCACTGAAGCTTTCTTT.